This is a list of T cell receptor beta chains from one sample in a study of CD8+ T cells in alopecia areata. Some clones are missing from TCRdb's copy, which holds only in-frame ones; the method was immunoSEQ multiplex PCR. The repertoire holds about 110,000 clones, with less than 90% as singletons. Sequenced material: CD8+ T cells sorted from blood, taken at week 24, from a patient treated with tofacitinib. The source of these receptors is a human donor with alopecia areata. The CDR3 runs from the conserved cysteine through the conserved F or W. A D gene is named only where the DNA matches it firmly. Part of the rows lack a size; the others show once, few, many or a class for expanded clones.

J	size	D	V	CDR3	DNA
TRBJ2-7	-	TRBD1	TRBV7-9	CASSGWTGAYEQYF	TGTGCCAGCAGCGGTTGGACAGGGGCCTACGAGCAGTACTTC
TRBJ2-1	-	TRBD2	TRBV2	CASRGLAGSYNEQFF	TGTGCCAGCAGAGGGTTAGCGGGATCCTACAATGAGCAGTTCTTC
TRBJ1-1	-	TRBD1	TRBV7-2	CASSFPRQGPVVVTEAFF	TGTGCCAGCAGCTTCCCGAGACAGGGCCCTGTCGTGGTCACTGAAGCTTTCTTT
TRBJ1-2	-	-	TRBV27	CASSLSGYGYTF	TGTGCCAGCAGTTTAAGCGGATATGGCTACACCTTC
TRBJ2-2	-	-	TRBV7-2	CASSLGRPLVGELFF	TGTGCCAGCAGCTTAGGCCGGCCACTTGTTGGGGAGCTGTTTTTT
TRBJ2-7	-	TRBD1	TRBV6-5	CASSYRDRVIDEQYF	TGTGCCAGCAGTTACCGCGACAGGGTCATAGACGAGCAGTACTTC
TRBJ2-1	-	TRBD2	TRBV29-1	CSVDGTAGGPRYNEQFF	TGCAGCGTTGATGGTACAGCGGGGGGGCCCCGTTACAATGAGCAGTTCTTC
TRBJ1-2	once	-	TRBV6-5	CASSYPHKHGYTF	TGTGCCAGCAGTTACCCCCATAAGCATGGCTACACCTTC
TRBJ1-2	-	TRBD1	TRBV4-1	CASSARTGGLDGYTF	TGCGCCAGCAGCGCACGGACAGGGGGCCTGGATGGCTACACCTTC
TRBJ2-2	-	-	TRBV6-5	CASSYSRGLYTGELFF	TGTGCCAGCAGTTACTCGAGGGGGTTGTACACCGGGGAGCTGTTTTTT
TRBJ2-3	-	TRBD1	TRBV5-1	CASSPRGRTDTQYF	TGCGCCAGCAGCCCCAGGGGGCGCACAGATACGCAGTATTTT
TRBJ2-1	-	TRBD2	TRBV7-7	CASSLGLAESNEQFF	TGTGCTAGCAGCCTAGGACTAGCGGAGTCCAATGAGCAGTTCTTC
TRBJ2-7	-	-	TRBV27	CASSTDPPYEQYF	TGTGCCAGCAGCACAGACCCCCCGTACGAGCAGTACTTC
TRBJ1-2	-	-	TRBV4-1	CASSQEGGHQNYGYTF	TGCGCCAGCAGCCAAGAAGGGGGACACCAGAACTATGGCTACACCTTC
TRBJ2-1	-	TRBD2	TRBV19	CASSTRTSGGWDEQFF	TGTGCCAGTAGTACGCGGACTAGCGGGGGCTGGGATGAGCAGTTCTTC